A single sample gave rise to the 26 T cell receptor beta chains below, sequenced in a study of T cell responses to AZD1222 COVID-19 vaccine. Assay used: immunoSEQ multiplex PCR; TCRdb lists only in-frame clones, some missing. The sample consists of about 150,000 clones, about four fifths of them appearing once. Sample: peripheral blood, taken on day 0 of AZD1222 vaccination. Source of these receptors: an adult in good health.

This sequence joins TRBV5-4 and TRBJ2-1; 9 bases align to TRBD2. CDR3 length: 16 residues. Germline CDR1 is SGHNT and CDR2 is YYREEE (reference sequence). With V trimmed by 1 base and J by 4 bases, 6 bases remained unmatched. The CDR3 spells CASSLRSGGKYNEQFF. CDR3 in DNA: TGTGCCAGCAGCTTGAGGAGCGGGGGGAAATACAATGAGCAGTTCTTC. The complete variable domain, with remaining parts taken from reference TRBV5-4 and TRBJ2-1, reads ETGVTQSPTHLIKTRGQQVTLRCSSQSGHNTVSWYQQALGQGPQFIFQYYREEENGRGNFPPRFSGLQFPNYSSELNVNALELDDSALYLCASSLRSGGKYNEQFFGPGTRLTVL.

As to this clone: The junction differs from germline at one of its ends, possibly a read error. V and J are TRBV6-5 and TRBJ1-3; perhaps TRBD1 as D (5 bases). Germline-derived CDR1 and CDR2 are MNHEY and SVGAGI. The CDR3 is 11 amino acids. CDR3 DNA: TGTGCCAGCAGAACAGGTCCGACATATGATTTT. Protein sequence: CASRTGPTYDF.

CDR3 bases: TGCAGTGCTAGTCCCCCTAGGGCTGGGGAACAAGGCATTCAGTACTTC. Translated, it gives CSASPPRAGEQGIQYF. The genes are TRBV20-1 and TRBJ2-4; D not resolved. This CDR3 contains 16 residues. V was shortened by 3 bases and J by 9 bases, with 24 bases between the two germline ends. Germline V gives CDR1 DFQATT, CDR2 SNEGSKA (reference sequence).

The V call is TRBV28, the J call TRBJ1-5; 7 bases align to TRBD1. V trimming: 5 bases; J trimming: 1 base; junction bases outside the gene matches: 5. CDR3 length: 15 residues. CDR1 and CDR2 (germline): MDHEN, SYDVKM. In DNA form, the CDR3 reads TGTGCCAGCAGTCCCAGGGGGAAGAGCAATCAGCCCCAGCATTTT. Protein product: CASSPRGKSNQPQHF.

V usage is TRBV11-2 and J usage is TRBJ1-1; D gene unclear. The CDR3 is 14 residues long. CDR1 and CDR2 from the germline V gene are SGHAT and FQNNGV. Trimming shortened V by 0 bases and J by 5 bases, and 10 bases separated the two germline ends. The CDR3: CASSLDFSGTEAFF. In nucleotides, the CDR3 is TGTGCCAGCAGCTTAGACTTTTCGGGGACTGAAGCTTTCTTT.

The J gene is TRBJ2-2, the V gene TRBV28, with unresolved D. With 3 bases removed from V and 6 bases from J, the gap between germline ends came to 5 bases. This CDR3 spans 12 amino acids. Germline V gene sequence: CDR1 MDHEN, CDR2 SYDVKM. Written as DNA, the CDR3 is TGTGCCAGCAGTTTGGTGGCCGGGGAGCTGTTTTTT. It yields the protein CASSLVAGELFF.

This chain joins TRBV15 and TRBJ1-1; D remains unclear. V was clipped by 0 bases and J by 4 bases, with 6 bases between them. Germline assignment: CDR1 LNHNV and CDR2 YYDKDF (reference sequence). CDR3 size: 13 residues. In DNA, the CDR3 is TGTGCCACCAGCAGAGATACGGCCACTGAAGCTTTCTTT. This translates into CATSRDTATEAFF.

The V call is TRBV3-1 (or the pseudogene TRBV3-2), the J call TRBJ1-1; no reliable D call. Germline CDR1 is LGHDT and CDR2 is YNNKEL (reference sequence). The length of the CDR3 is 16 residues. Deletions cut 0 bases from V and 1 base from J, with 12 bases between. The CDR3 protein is CASSQEGGWENTEAFF. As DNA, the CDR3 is TGTGCCAGCAGCCAAGAGGGTGGGTGGGAGAACACTGAAGCTTTCTTT.

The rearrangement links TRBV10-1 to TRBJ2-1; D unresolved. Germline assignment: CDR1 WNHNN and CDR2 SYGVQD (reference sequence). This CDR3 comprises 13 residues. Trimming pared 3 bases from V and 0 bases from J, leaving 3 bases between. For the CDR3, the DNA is TGCGCCAGCAGTGAAGGCTCCTACAATGAGCAGTTCTTC. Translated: CASSEGSYNEQFF.

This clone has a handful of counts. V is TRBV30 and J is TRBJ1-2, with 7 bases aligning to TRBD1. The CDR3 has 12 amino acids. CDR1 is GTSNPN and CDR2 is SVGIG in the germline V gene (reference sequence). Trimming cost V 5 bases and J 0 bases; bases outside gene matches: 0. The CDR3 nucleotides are TGTGCCTGGGACAGGGCTAACTATGGCTACACCTTC. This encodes CAWDRANYGYTF.

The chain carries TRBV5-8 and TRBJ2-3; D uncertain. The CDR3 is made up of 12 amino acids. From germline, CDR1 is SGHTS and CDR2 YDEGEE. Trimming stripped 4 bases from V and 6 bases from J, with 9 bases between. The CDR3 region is CASSARVDTQYF. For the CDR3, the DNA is TGTGCCAGCAGCGCCAGAGTTGATACGCAGTATTTT.

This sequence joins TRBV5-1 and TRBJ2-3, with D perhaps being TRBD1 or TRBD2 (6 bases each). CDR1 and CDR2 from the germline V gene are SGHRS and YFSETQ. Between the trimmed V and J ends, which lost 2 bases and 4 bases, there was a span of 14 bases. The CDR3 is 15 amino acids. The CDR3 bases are TGCGCCAGCAGCTTCGGGGGCGCCCGGGCAGATACGCAGTATTTT. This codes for CASSFGGARADTQYF.

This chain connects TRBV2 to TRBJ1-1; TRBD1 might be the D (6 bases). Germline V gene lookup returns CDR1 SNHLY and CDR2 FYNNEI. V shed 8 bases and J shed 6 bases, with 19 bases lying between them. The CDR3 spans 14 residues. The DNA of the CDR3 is TGTGCCAGCGGGCCGCGGGGGGCTGTCGCTGAAGCTTTCTTT. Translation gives CASGPRGAVAEAFF.

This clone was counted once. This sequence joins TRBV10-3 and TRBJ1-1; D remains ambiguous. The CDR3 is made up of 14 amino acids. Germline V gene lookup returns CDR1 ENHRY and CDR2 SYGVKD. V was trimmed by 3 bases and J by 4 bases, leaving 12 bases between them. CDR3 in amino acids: CAISDSVTVTEAFF. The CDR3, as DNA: TGTGCCATCAGTGATTCCGTGACTGTCACTGAAGCTTTCTTT.

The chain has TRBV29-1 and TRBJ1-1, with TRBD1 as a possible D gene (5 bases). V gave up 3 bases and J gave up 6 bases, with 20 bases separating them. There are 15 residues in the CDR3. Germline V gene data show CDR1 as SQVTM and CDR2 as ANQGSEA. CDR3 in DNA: TGCAGCGTTGAGGGCCCAGACAGCCGTCCGGCTGAAGCTTTCTTT. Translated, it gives CSVEGPDSRPAEAFF.

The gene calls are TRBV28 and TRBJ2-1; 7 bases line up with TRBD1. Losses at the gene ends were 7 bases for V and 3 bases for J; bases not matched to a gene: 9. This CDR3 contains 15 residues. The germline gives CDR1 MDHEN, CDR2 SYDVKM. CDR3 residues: CASTSVRGFYNEQFF. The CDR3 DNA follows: TGTGCCAGCACCTCGGTCAGGGGGTTCTACAATGAGCAGTTCTTC.

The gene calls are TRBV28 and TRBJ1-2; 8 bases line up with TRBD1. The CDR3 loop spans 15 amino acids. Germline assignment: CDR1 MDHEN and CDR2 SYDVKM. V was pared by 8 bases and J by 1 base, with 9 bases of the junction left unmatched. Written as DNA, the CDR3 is TGTGCCAGCCTGACAGGGGCAGGTGGTAACTATGGCTACACCTTC. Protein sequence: CASLTGAGGNYGYTF.

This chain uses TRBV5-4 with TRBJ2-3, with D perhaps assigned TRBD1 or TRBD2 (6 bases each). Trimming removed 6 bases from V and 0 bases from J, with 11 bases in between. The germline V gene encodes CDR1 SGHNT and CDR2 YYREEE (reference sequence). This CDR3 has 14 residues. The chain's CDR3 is CASKGGGSTDTQYF. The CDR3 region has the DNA TGTGCCAGCAAGGGGGGCGGTAGCACAGATACGCAGTATTTT.

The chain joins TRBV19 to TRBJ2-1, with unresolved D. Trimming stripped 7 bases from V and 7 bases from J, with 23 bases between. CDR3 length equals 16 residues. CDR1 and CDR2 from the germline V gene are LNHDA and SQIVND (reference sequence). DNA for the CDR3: TGTGCCAGTACCCCTTCATTCAGGTTAAAGTTTAATGAGCAGTTCTTC. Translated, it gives CASTPSFRLKFNEQFF.

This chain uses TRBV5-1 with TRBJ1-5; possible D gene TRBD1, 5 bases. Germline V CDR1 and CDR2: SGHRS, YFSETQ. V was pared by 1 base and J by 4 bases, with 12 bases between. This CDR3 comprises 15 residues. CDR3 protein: CASSLTGGGNQPQHF. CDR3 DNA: TGCGCCAGCAGCTTGACAGGAGGTGGTAATCAGCCCCAGCATTTT.

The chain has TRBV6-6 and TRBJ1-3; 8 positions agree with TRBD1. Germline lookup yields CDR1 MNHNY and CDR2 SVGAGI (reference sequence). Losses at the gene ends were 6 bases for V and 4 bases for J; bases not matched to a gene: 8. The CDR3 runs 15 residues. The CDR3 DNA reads TGTGCCAGCAGGCAGCAGGGGGCCATAGGAAACACCATATATTTT. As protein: CASRQQGAIGNTIYF.

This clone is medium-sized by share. In DNA form, the CDR3 reads TGTGCCAGCACCGCTAGCGGGGGCCCCACCGGGGAGCTGTTTTTT. Amino acid sequence: CASTASGGPTGELFF. This rearrangement joins TRBV6-5 to TRBJ2-2; 10 nucleotides agree with TRBD2. This CDR3 has 15 residues. J lost 4 bases, V lost 7 bases, and 6 bases had no gene match. CDR1 is MNHEY and CDR2 is SVGAGI in the germline V gene.

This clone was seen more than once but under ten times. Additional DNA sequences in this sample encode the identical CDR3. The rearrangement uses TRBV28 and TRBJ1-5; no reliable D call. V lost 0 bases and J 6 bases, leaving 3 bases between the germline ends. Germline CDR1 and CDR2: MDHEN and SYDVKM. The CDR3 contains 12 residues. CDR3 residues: CASSLWGQPQHF. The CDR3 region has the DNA TGTGCCAGCAGTTTATGGGGTCAGCCCCAGCATTTT.

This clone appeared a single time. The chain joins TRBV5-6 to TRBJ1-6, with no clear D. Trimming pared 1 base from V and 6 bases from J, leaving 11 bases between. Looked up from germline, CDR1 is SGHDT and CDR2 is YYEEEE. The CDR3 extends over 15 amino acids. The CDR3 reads CASSLNQVSNSPLHF. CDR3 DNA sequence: TGTGCCAGCAGCTTGAACCAGGTCTCTAATTCACCCCTCCACTTT.

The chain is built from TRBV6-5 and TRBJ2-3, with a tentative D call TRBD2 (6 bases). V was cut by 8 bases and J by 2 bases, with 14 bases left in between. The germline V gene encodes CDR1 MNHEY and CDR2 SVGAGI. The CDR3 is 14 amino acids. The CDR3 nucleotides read TGTGCCAGCGCGAGCGGGTCAACCACAGATACGCAGTATTTT. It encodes CASASGSTTDTQYF.

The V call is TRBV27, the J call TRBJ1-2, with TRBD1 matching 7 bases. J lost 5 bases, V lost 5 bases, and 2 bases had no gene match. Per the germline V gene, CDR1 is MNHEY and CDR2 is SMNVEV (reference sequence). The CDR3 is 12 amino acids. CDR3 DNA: TGTGCCAGCAGTCGACAGGGTTATGGCTACACCTTC. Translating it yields CASSRQGYGYTF.